The 5 T cell receptor beta chains below were found in one sample sequenced in a study of T-cell reconstitution after alpha-beta-depleted transplantation in children. What these receptors recognize is not known. Unique molecular identifiers were incorporated when the TCRbeta library was constructed. TCRdb reprocessed the PCR reads via MiXCR and lists one record per CDR3 protein. The sample contains approximately 32,000 distinct CDR3 sequences, about 6% of which appear only once. The study, taken as a whole, reports: Where alpha-beta T cells came from about two months after transplant was reportedly several hundred expanded graft clones.

The material was peripheral blood, obtained 60 days after TCRalphabeta/CD19-depleted stem cell transplant. These receptors all stem from a child in the first two years of life who had a stem cell transplant for acute myeloid leukemia, so the T cells may come from the graft donor.

The sample holds many counts of this clonotype. The gene calls are TRBV9 and TRBJ2-7; 7 bases are shared with TRBD1. The V and J ends lost 0 bases and 5 bases, in that order; junction bases with no gene match: 5. Germline V lookup: CDR1 SGDLS, CDR2 YYNGEE. This CDR3 contains 14 residues. CDR3 sequence (DNA): TGTGCCAGCAGCGTAGGGCAGGGGACAGACGAGCAGTACTTC. Protein product: CASSVGQGTDEQYF.

This clonotype was counted many times. The genes are TRBV25-1 and TRBJ1-3; 8 bases are shared with TRBD1. V lost 8 bases, J lost 7 bases, and 4 bases stayed unmatched. The CDR3 covers 12 residues. Per the germline V gene, CDR1 is MGHDK and CDR2 is SYGVNS. In nucleotides, the CDR3 is TGTGCCAGCGGACAGGGAAGGAACACCATATATTTT. Amino acid sequence: CASGQGRNTIYF.

This clonotype was counted ten times or more. This chain uses TRBV2 with TRBJ2-5; D is unresolved. The germline V gene encodes CDR1 SNHLY and CDR2 FYNNEI. V was trimmed by 5 bases and J by 14 bases, leaving 6 bases between them. CDR3 length equals 8 residues. The CDR3, as DNA: TGTGCCAGCAGTCAAATCTACTTC. Translated: CASSQIYF.

As for this clonotype: This sequence may be a read error, since a much larger clone differs from it by one base. The genes are TRBV7-8 and TRBJ2-5; 7 bases match TRBD2. CDR3 size: 16 residues. Unmatched junction bases numbered 9, after V lost 4 bases and J lost 1 base. Germline loops: CDR1 SGHVS, CDR2 FQNEAQ. The CDR3 nucleotides read TGTGCCAGCAGCTCCGGGACTAACGGGGCCCAAGAGACCCAGTACTTC. Amino acids: CASSSGTNGAQETQYF.

The chain links TRBV4-3 to TRBJ2-3, with D hard to call. Germline lookup yields CDR1 LGHNA and CDR2 YSLEER. The CDR3 contains 14 residues. V lost 0 bases and J lost 4, with 8 bases in between. The CDR3 loop is CASSQDQASDTQYF. DNA of the CDR3: TGCGCCAGCAGCCAAGATCAGGCGTCAGATACGCAGTATTTT.